Listed below are T cell receptor beta chains from one sample, sequenced in a study of early T cells in non-severe SARS-CoV-2 infection. MiXCR, applied by TCRdb to the 5' RACE reads, yields one record per CDR3 protein. The sample yields some 87,000 distinct CDR3 sequences, about 13% seen once. Material: whole blood. These TCRs come from an adult who was a healthcare worker with PCR-confirmed SARS-CoV-2 infection or an uninfected control (not recorded which). CDR3s include the opening cysteine and the closing phenylalanine or tryptophan. D genes are given only for firm matches. For some rows the clone size is stated as once, few or many, or as a class when expanded; others skip it.

D gene,V gene,clone size,J gene,CDR3 DNA,CDR3 protein
.,TRBV29-1,.,TRBJ2-7,TGCAGCGTTCTCGCTCCATGGAACAAGCAGTACTTC,CSVLAPWNKQYF
.,TRBV6-6,many,TRBJ2-7,TGTGCCAGCAGTGAAAGGACCTTGAATACCTACGAGCAGTACTTC,CASSERTLNTYEQYF
.,TRBV29-1,many,TRBJ2-5,TGCAGCGCCTTCCCCCTAGCGAACCAAGAGACCCAGTACTTC,CSAFPLANQETQYF
TRBD2,TRBV7-2,many,TRBJ2-1,TGTGCCAGCAGCTTACGTGCGGGGGATGAGCAGTTCTTC,CASSLRAGDEQFF
TRBD2,TRBV7-9,few,TRBJ2-1,TGTGCCAGCAGCTTAGGCCTAGCGGGCTACAATGAGCAGTTCTTC,CASSLGLAGYNEQFF
TRBD2,TRBV12-3/TRBV12-4,.,TRBJ2-7,TGTGCCAGCAGTTCCGGGGGGAGGGCCTACGAGCAGTACTTC,CASSSGGRAYEQYF
.,TRBV28,few,TRBJ2-7,TGTGCCAGCAGCTTATCCGGGTACTCCTACGAGCAGTACTTC,CASSLSGYSYEQYF
.,TRBV6-2/TRBV6-3,.,TRBJ1-5,TGTGCCAGCAGTCTGTTATCAGGAGCCAATCAGCCCAAGCATTTT,CASSLLSGANQPKHF
.,TRBV5-1,.,TRBJ2-1,TGCGCCAGCAGCCCACCCCCCTCGGGTGTTGGAGATGAGCAGTTCTTC,CASSPPPSGVGDEQFF
.,TRBV28,.,TRBJ2-2,TGTGCCAGCAGAGGGGGGAGGGCCATTACCGGGGAGCTGTTTTTT,CASRGGRAITGELFF
.,TRBV19,many,TRBJ1-2,TGTGCCAGTAGTGACTCCGGGACATATGGCTACACCTTC,CASSDSGTYGYTF
.,TRBV7-2,.,TRBJ2-7,TGTGCCAGCAGCTTAGGCCCTAGCGATGCCTACGAGCAGTACTTC,CASSLGPSDAYEQYF
.,TRBV29-1,.,TRBJ1-1,TGCAGCGTTGGCTCCGGCATGAACACTGAAGCTTTCTTT,CSVGSGMNTEAFF
.,TRBV18,few,TRBJ1-4,TGTGCCAGCTCTCGCCTAATCAGGCGGGTGAATGAAAAACTGTTTTTT,CASSRLIRRVNEKLFF
TRBD1,TRBV5-1,few,TRBJ2-1,TGCGCCAGCAGGCCGGACGGGACAGAAAACAATGAGCAGTTCTTC,CASRPDGTENNEQFF
.,TRBV29-1,few,TRBJ1-4,TGCAGCGTTAGACAGAATAATGAAAAACTGTTTTTT,CSVRQNNEKLFF
TRBD1,TRBV28,many,TRBJ1-5,TGTGCCAGCAGTTGGACAGGGTATAGCAATCAGCCCCAGCATTTT,CASSWTGYSNQPQHF
.,TRBV10-3,.,TRBJ2-6,TGTGCCTCCAGGGGTGCTGGGGCCAACGTCCTGACTTTC,CASRGAGANVLTF
.,TRBV28,few,TRBJ2-1,TGTGCCAGCTCCTCCTGGCCTGAGCAGTTCTTC,CASSSWPEQFF
.,TRBV7-2,few,TRBJ2-2,TGTGCCAGCAGCAAGACCGACACCGGGGAGCTGTTTTTT,CASSKTDTGELFF